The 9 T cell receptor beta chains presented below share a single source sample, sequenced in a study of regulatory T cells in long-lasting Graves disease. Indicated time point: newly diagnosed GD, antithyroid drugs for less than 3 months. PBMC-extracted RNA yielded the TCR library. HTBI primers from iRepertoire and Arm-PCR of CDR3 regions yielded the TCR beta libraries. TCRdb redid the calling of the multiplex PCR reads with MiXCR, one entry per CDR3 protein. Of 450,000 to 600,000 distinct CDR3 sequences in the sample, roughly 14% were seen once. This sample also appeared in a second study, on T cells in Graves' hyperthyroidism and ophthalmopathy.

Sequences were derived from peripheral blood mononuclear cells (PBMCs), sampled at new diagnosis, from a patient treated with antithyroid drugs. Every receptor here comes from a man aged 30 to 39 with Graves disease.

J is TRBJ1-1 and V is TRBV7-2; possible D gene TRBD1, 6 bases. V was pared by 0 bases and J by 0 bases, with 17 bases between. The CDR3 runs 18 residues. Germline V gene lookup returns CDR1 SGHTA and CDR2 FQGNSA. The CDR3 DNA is TGTGCCAGCAGCTTAGCGGGTTGGGGGCAGAGTGTGAACACTGAAGCTTTCTTT. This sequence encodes CASSLAGWGQSVNTEAFF.

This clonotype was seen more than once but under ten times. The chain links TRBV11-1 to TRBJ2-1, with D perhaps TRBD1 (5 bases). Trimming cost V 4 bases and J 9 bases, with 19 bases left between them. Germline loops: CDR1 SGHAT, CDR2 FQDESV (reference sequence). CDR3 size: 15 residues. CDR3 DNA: TGTGCCAGCAGCTCCAACATCCAGGGTTGGGGTGAGCAGTTCTTC. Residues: CASSSNIQGWGEQFF.

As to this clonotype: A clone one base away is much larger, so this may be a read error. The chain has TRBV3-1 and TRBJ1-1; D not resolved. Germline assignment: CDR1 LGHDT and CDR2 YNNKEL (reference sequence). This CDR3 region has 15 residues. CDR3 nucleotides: TGTGCCGGCAGCCAAGACGCAAGAGAGAGGAGGGAAGCTTTCTTT. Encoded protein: CAGSQDARERREAFF.

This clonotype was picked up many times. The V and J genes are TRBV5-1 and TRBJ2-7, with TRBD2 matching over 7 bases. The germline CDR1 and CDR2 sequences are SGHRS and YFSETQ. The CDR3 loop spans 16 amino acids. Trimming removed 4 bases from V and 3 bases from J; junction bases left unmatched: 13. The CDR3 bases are TGCGCCAGCAGCGATCGACAGTTCCGCGGGAGCTACGAGCAGTACTTC. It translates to CASSDRQFRGSYEQYF.

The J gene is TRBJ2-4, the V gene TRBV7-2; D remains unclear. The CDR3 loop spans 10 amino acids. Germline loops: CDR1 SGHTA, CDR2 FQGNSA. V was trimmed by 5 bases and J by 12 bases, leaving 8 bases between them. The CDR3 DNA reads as TGTGCCAGCAGCATCTGGGCTCAGTACTTC. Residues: CASSIWAQYF.

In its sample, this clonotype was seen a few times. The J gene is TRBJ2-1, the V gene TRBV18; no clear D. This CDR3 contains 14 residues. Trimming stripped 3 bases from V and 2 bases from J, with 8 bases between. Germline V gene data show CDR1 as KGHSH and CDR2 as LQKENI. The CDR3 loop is CASSPRYTYNEQFF. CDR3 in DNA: TGTGCCAGCTCACCCAGGTACACCTACAATGAGCAGTTCTTC. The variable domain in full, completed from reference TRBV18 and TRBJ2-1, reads NAGVMQNPRHLVRRRGQEARLRCSPMKGHSHVYWYRQLPEEGLKFMVYLQKENIIDESGMPKERFSAEFPKEGPSILRIQQVVRGDSAAYFCASSPRYTYNEQFFGPGTRLTVL.

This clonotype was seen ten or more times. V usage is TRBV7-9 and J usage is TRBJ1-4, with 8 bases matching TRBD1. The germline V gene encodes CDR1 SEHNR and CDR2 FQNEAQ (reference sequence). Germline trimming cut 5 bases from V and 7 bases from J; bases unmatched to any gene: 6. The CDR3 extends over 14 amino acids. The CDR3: CASSVDRESEKLFF. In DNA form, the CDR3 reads TGTGCCAGCAGCGTGGACAGGGAGTCTGAAAAACTGTTTTTT.

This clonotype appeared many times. The CDR3 loop is CASSLALVWYEQFF. In nucleotides, the CDR3 is TGCGCCAGCAGCTTGGCGCTGGTATGGTATGAGCAGTTCTTC. The rearrangement uses TRBV5-1 and TRBJ2-1; D remains unclear. CDR1 SGHRS and CDR2 YFSETQ come from the germline V gene. Trimming took off 0 bases at V and 8 bases at J, with 12 bases between the two ends. The CDR3 sequence is 14 residues long.

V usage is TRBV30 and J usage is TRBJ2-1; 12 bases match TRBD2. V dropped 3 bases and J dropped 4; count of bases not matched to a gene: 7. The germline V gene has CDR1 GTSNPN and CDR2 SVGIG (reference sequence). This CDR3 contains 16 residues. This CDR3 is CAWRGTSGRLYNEQFF. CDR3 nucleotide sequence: TGTGCCTGGAGGGGAACTAGCGGGAGGCTTTACAATGAGCAGTTCTTC. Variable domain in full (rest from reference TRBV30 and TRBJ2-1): SQTIHQWPATLVQPVGSPLSLECTVEGTSNPNLYWYRQAAGRGLQLLFYSVGIGQISSEVPQNLSASRPQDRQFILSSKKLLLSDSGFYLCAWRGTSGRLYNEQFFGPGTRLTVL.